This paragraph covers one T cell receptor beta chain sequence. Its antigen is not known. Researchers built TCR beta libraries using quantitative 5'-RACE with molecular barcodes. TCRdb recomputed calls from the 5' RACE reads with MiXCR, one row per CDR3 protein. This repertoire shows about 540,000 distinct CDR3 sequences, about an eighth found once; its top ten account for 6.8%. The data are from a study of CD8 T cells in ankylosing spondylitis. Study-level points and caveats: Disease-linked clones proved CD8+ and comparatively uncommon in peripheral blood. In the blood and synovial fluid of reactive arthritis, some motif variants had been previously reported. Ankylosing spondylitis blood seemed to carry a telltale TCR beta motif made of under ten highly homologous variants. Clones linked to disease were reported to show significant enrichment in matched ankylosing spondylitis synovial fluid.

J gave up 4 bases and V 0 bases, and 2 bases lay outside the gene matches. This CDR3 spans 16 amino acids. Germline V gene sequence: CDR1 SGDLS, CDR2 YYNGEE. The chain recombines TRBV9 with TRBJ2-2, with 11 bases identical to TRBD2. Sequenced input: blood, either unsorted or a sorted T cell fraction (not recorded which). This receptor was identified in a male donor with ankylosing spondylitis. In DNA, the CDR3 is TGTGCCAGCAGCGTAGGACTAGCGGGACCCACCGGGGAGCTGTTTTTT. This translates into CASSVGLAGPTGELFF.